This T cell receptor (beta chain) is from a study of blood T cell repertoires in COVID-19. Study summary: Samples of COVID-19 (acute and convalescent) were obtained from the United States, Italy and Spain.

V was cut by 0 bases and J by 2 bases, with 9 bases left in between. The V gene's germline CDR1 is SGHAT and CDR2 FQNNGV. The CDR3 extends over 15 amino acids. Clones were read by immunoSEQ multiplex PCR, and TCRdb kept only the in-frame ones, dropping some. This table has roughly 220,000 clones, 65% to 90% appearing once. Cohorts were determined from participant-reported clinical history. The sequence came from a woman aged 35 to 49 with acute COVID-19. The genes are TRBV11-2 and TRBJ2-3; D is ambiguous. Sequencing was carried out using PBMCs or T cells enriched from blood (not recorded which). The CDR3 nucleotides read TGTGCCAGCAGCTTAGATATCCCCCCCACAGATACGCAGTATTTT. This translates into CASSLDIPPTDTQYF.